The 8 T cell receptor beta chains below all came from one sample that was sequenced in a study of cytomegalovirus exposure and HLA in healthy donors. Repertoires were generated with immunoSEQ multiplex PCR, while TCRdb's copy carries only in-frame clones and drops some. The data show about 400,000 clones, roughly 90% seen once. Sequenced input: PBMCs. Receptors originate from a woman under 30 in good health and CMV-seronegative.

V gene TRBV10-3 combines with J gene TRBJ2-3; TRBD2 agrees at 8 bases. V shed 3 bases and J 7 bases; nucleotides not matched to a gene: 15. The CDR3 loop spans 17 amino acids. Per germline, CDR1 ENHRY and CDR2 SYGVKD. CDR3 in amino acids: CAISEGSSGGLTNTQYF. The CDR3 coding sequence is TGTGCCATCAGTGAAGGGTCGAGCGGGGGACTCACGAATACGCAGTATTTT.

CDR3 sequence: CASSPDRVSTEAFF. CDR3 nucleotide sequence: TGCGCCAGCAGCCCGGACAGGGTGAGCACTGAAGCTTTCTTT. The chain is built from TRBV5-1 and TRBJ1-1, with 8 bases that match TRBD1. The CDR3 spans 14 residues. V trimming: 4 bases; J trimming: 4 bases; junction bases outside the gene matches: 6. Germline assignment: CDR1 SGHRS and CDR2 YFSETQ. The complete variable domain, with remaining parts taken from reference TRBV5-1 and TRBJ1-1, reads KAGVTQTPRYLIKTRGQQVTLSCSPISGHRSVSWYQQTPGQGLQFLFEYFSETQRNKGNFPGRFSGRQFSNSRSEMNVSTLELGDSALYLCASSPDRVSTEAFFGQGTRLTVV.

This chain joins TRBV9 and TRBJ2-3; D is undetermined. V lost 3 bases and J lost 0, with 8 bases in between. The CDR3 sequence is 14 residues long. The germline V gene has CDR1 SGDLS and CDR2 YYNGEE. The CDR3 is CASSEESSTDTQYF. DNA for the CDR3: TGTGCCAGCAGCGAAGAGTCTAGCACAGATACGCAGTATTTT.

CDR3 loop: CASSASGSWRELFF. The CDR3 nucleotides read TGTGCCAGCAGTGCTAGCGGGAGCTGGCGGGAGCTGTTTTTT. V usage is TRBV25-1 and J usage is TRBJ2-2; 10 positions match TRBD2. CDR1 MGHDK and CDR2 SYGVNS come from the germline V gene. The CDR3 has 14 amino acids. Trimming removed 4 bases from V and 9 bases from J; junction bases left unmatched: 5.

V usage is TRBV4-1 and J usage is TRBJ2-4; possibly TRBD1 for D (6 bases). CDR3 size: 13 residues. V was clipped by 5 bases and J by 3 bases, with 8 bases between them. CDR1 is MGHRA, CDR2 YSYEKL, per germline. CDR3 in DNA: TGCGCCAGCAGCGGGGGCGGCAAAAACATTCAGTACTTC. Translation: CASSGGGKNIQYF.

This chain connects TRBV4-1 to TRBJ1-2; 9 bases line up with TRBD1. Germline loops: CDR1 MGHRA, CDR2 YSYEKL. The trim removed 2 bases at V and 2 bases at J, leaving 3 bases unmatched. CDR3 length: 15 amino acids. The CDR3 bases are TGCGCCAGCAGCCAACCCGGGACAGGGAACTATGGCTACACCTTC. Residues: CASSQPGTGNYGYTF.

The genes are TRBV28 and TRBJ1-2, with 7 bases lining up with TRBD1. The V segment lost 6 bases and the J segment 2 bases; nucleotides outside the gene matches: 6. Germline V CDR1 and CDR2: MDHEN, SYDVKM. The CDR3 runs to 14 residues. The CDR3 DNA follows: TGTGCCAGCAGCCTAGGGGACAGCAACTATGGCTACACCTTC. Its translation is CASSLGDSNYGYTF.

The rearrangement links TRBV5-1 to TRBJ1-4; 7 bases agree with TRBD1. The CDR3 loop spans 16 amino acids. The V segment lost 3 bases and the J segment 8 bases; nucleotides outside the gene matches: 13. CDR1 is SGHRS, CDR2 YFSETQ, per germline. CDR3 DNA: TGCGCCAGCAGCTGGACCCTTGACAGGGTGGGGGAAAAACTGTTTTTT. This sequence encodes CASSWTLDRVGEKLFF.